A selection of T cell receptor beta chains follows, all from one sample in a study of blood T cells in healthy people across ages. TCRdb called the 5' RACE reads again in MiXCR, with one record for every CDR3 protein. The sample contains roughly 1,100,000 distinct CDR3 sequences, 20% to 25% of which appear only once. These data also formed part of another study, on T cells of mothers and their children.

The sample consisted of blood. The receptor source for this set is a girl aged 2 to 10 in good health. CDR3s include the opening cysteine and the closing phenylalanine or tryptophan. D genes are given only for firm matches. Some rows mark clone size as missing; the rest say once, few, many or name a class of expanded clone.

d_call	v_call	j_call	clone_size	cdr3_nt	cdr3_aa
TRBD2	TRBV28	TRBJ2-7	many	TGTGCCAGCATAGGTGATGGTCGCGGGAGAGCCTACGAGCAGTACTTC	CASIGDGRGRAYEQYF
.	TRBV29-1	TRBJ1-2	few	TGCAGCGTTGAAGCGGGGGCTAGCTATGGCTACACCTTC	CSVEAGASYGYTF
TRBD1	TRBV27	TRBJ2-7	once	TGTGCCAGCAGTCCCCAGGGGGTCGGCGAGCAGTACTTC	CASSPQGVGEQYF
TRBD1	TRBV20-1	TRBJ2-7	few	TGCAGTGCCACCTCTACAGGGGTGGTCCACGAGCAGTACTTC	CSATSTGVVHEQYF
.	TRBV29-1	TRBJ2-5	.	TGCAGCTTTGAGTTCTACGGCAGGGAAGAAGAGACCCAGTACTTC	CSFEFYGREEETQYF
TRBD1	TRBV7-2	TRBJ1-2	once	TGTGCCAGCAGCTTAATCGGCCAGGGGGTTTATGGCTACACCTTC	CASSLIGQGVYGYTF
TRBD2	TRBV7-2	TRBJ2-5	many	TGTGCCAGCAGCTCCGGGACTAGTGAAGAGACCCAGTACTTC	CASSSGTSEETQYF
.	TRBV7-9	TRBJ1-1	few	TGTGCCAGCAGCTGGACGAACACTGAAGCTTTCTTT	CASSWTNTEAFF
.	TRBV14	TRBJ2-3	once	TGTGCCAGCAGCCGCGTTCGCTCCCAAACAGATACGCAGTATTTT	CASSRVRSQTDTQYF
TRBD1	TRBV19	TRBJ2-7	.	TGTGCCAGTGGGGACAGCCCCTACGAGCAGTACTTC	CASGDSPYEQYF
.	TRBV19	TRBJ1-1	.	TGTGCCAGTAGTCCAAGCCCCATGGGCTCTGAAGCTTTCTTT	CASSPSPMGSEAFF
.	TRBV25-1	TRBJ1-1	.	TGTACCAGTTGGGGGTACACTGAAGCTTTCTTT	CTSWGYTEAFF
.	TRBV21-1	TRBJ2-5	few	TGTGCCAGCAGCAAAGCCGACAGGGAGGGAGAGACCCAGTACTTC	CASSKADREGETQYF
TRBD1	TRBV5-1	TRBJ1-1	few	TGCGCCAGCAGCTCCTATACCGCCGACAGGGGGACTGAAGCTTTCTTT	CASSSYTADRGTEAFF
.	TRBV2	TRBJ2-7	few	TGTGCCAGCAGTGAATCAATCGGCGGGGTATCCTACGAGCAGTACTTC	CASSESIGGVSYEQYF
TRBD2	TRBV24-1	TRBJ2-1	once	TGTGCCACCAGTGACCCTGTTAGCGGGATCTACAATGAGCAGTTCTTC	CATSDPVSGIYNEQFF
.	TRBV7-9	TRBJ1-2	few	TGTGCCAGCTGGTCCTATGGCTACACCTTC	CASWSYGYTF
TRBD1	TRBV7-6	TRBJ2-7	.	TGTGCCAGCAGCCAGGGACAGGGTCTAATCGAGCAGTACTTC	CASSQGQGLIEQYF
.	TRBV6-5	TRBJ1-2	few	TGTGCCAGCCGAACCGGGACATCCAACTATGGCTACACCTTC	CASRTGTSNYGYTF
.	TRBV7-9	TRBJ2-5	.	TGTGCCAGCAGCTTTATCGTATACAGGGTAATGCAAGAGACCCAGTACTTC	CASSFIVYRVMQETQYF
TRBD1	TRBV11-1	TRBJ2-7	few	TGTGCCAGCAGTCCCGACAGGGGGTTCTCCTACGAGCAGTACTTC	CASSPDRGFSYEQYF
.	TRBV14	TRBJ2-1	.	TGTGCCAGCAGCCGATGGGGACTCCCCAGGGATGAGCAGTTCTTC	CASSRWGLPRDEQFF
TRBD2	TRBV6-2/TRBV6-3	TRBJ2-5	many	TGTGCCAGCAGTTACGATGGGACTATGCAAGAGACCCAGTACTTC	CASSYDGTMQETQYF
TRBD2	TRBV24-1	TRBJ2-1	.	TGTGCCACCAGTGACGGGGCTAGCGGGGAGCAGTTCTTC	CATSDGASGEQFF
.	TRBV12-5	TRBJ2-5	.	TGTGCTAGTTTAGGTCAGCACCAAGAGACCCAGTACTTC	CASLGQHQETQYF
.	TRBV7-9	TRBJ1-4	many	TGTGCCAGCAGCCCCGTCGTGGTAACTAATGAAAAACTGTTTTTT	CASSPVVVTNEKLFF
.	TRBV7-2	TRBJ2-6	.	TGTGCCAGCAGCTTCCGCAGGGCAACTTTC	CASSFRRATF
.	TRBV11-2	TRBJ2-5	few	TGTGCCAGCAGCGAGGCCGGGAGCGAGACCCAGTACTTC	CASSEAGSETQYF
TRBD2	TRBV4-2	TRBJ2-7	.	TGTGCCAGCAGCCCTCACCTAGCGGGAGGGTGGGCCCAGTACTTC	CASSPHLAGGWAQYF
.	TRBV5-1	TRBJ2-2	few	TGCGCCAGCAGCTTGTACGACACAGTATCGACCGGGGAGCTGTTTTTT	CASSLYDTVSTGELFF
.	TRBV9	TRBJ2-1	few	TGTGCCAGCAGCGTACAGGGGGGCCCCTACAATGAGCAGTTCTTC	CASSVQGGPYNEQFF